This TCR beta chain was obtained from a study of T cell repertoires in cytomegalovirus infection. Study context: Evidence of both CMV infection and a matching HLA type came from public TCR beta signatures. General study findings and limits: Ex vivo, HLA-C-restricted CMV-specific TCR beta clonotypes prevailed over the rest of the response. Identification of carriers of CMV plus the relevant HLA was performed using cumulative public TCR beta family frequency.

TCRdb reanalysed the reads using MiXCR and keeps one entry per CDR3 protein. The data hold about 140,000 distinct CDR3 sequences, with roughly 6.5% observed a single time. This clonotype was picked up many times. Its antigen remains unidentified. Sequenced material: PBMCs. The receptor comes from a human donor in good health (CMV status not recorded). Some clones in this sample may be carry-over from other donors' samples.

For the CDR3, the DNA is TGCAGCGTTGAAACGACAGGGACCTACGAGCAGTACTTC. This codes for CSVETTGTYEQYF. The V call is TRBV29-1, the J call TRBJ2-7; 7 positions match TRBD1. The CDR3 covers 13 residues. The germline gives CDR1 SQVTM, CDR2 ANQGSEA. With V trimmed by 2 bases and J by 2 bases, 3 bases remained unmatched.